This note documents a single T cell receptor beta chain sequence. Antigen specificity is unknown. These data come from a study of T cell repertoires in cytomegalovirus infection. Deletions cut 3 bases from V and 3 bases from J, with 18 bases between. The CDR3 is 16 residues long. CDR1 is LGHNA, CDR2 YNFKEQ, per germline. TCRdb independently ran MiXCR on the reads; one entry per CDR3 protein. The sample lists roughly 800,000 distinct CDR3 sequences, 29% occurring once. This sequence was found in a human donor in good health (CMV status not recorded). Some clones in this sample may be carry-over from other donors' samples. V is TRBV4-2 and J is TRBJ2-7; D is perhaps TRBD2 (7 bases). The sample in question was cultured CD8+ T cells from PBMCs, obtained from culture after CMV antigen stimulation. The CDR3 DNA reads as TGTGCCAGCAGCCAGTTGGGGGCGGGGGCCTTCTACGAGCAGTACTTC. Protein sequence: CASSQLGAGAFYEQYF.